The next 14 T cell receptor beta chains were all read from a single sample in a study of blood T cell repertoires in COVID-19. Method: immunoSEQ multiplex PCR; TCRdb's copy keeps in-frame clones and lacks some. Of 43,000 or so clones in the sample, roughly four fifths were seen once. The source material was peripheral blood. These receptors came from a man aged 55 to 69 with active COVID-19.

V and J are TRBV5-1 and TRBJ2-5; TRBD2 might be the D (6 bases). Deletions cut 4 bases from V and 5 bases from J, with 15 bases between. The CDR3 has 14 residues. Germline CDR1 is SGHRS and CDR2 is YFSETQ. The CDR3: CASSPQEGGETQYF. The DNA of the CDR3 is TGCGCCAGCAGCCCCCAGGAGGGCGGCGAGACCCAGTACTTC.

The genes are TRBV7-9 and TRBJ2-1; D possibly corresponds to TRBD2 (5 bases). From germline, CDR1 is SEHNR and CDR2 FQNEAQ (reference sequence). V was trimmed by 2 bases and J by 2 bases, leaving 10 bases between them. CDR3 size: 15 residues. The CDR3, as DNA: TGTGCCAGCAGCTTAAAACTAGACGCCTACAATGAGCAGTTCTTC. This translates into CASSLKLDAYNEQFF.

The J gene is TRBJ2-1, the V gene TRBV19, with TRBD2 as a possible D gene (5 bases). Germline V gives CDR1 LNHDA, CDR2 SQIVND (reference sequence). The ends were cut back, 6 bases at V and 8 bases at J, with 14 bases in the middle. The CDR3 has 13 residues. The CDR3 loop reads CASRGLMSDEQFF. The CDR3 nucleotides read TGTGCCAGTAGAGGACTCATGTCCGATGAGCAGTTCTTC.

The chain combines TRBV18 with TRBJ2-5; 7 nucleotides align to TRBD2. CDR1 KGHSH and CDR2 LQKENI come from the germline V gene. With V trimmed by 3 bases and J by 0 bases, 7 bases remained unmatched. The CDR3 consists of 16 residues. This CDR3 is CASSPGLVRDQETQYF. The CDR3, as DNA: TGTGCCAGCTCACCCGGACTAGTTAGGGACCAAGAGACCCAGTACTTC.

CDR3 sequence: CASSLQGGRTEAFF. The DNA of the CDR3 is TGTGCCAGCAGTTTACAAGGGGGCCGGACTGAAGCTTTCTTT. The rearrangement uses TRBV28 and TRBJ1-1; TRBD1 matches 7 bases. Germline V gene data show CDR1 as MDHEN and CDR2 as SYDVKM. CDR3 length: 14 residues. J was trimmed by 5 bases and V by 2 bases; bases with no gene match: 5.

The count of this clone is one. V gene TRBV4-2 combines with J gene TRBJ2-1, with 11 bases identical to TRBD2. The CDR3 has 17 amino acids. Germline CDR1 reads LGHNA; CDR2 reads YNFKEQ. Trimming cost V 2 bases and J 2 bases; bases outside gene matches: 5. CDR3 nucleotide sequence: TGTGCCAGCAGCCAATCCGATAGCGGGAGGGCCTACAATGAGCAGTTCTTC. Protein product: CASSQSDSGRAYNEQFF.

This chain uses TRBV10-1 with TRBJ1-2; TRBD1 aligns across 9 bases. Germline loops: CDR1 WNHNN, CDR2 SYGVQD (reference sequence). The CDR3 runs to 13 residues. With 11 bases clipped from V and 4 bases from J, the junction kept 8 bases outside the gene matches. The CDR3 here is CAGTGPGFYGYTF. CDR3 sequence (DNA): TGCGCCGGGACAGGGCCAGGTTTCTATGGCTACACCTTC.

V and J are TRBV18 and TRBJ2-7; a weak D match, TRBD2 (6 bases). CDR1 and CDR2 from the germline V gene are KGHSH and LQKENI. Trimming removed 3 bases from V and 0 bases from J, with 9 bases in between. The CDR3 length is 14 residues. CDR3 in amino acids: CASSPTGSSYEQYF. CDR3 DNA sequence: TGTGCCAGCTCACCCACCGGGAGCTCCTACGAGCAGTACTTC.

V gene TRBV14 combines with J gene TRBJ1-1; D call uncertain. The CDR3 sequence is 13 residues long. V was clipped by 6 bases and J by 4 bases, with 12 bases between them. Germline values: CDR1 SGHDN, CDR2 FVKESK. CDR3 nucleotides: TGTGCCAGCAGTCCTCAGGTTACCACTGAAGCTTTCTTT. This translates into CASSPQVTTEAFF.

The J gene is TRBJ1-4, the V gene TRBV3-1 (or the pseudogene TRBV3-2), with 8 bases lining up with TRBD1. The trim removed 0 bases at V and 11 bases at J, leaving 8 bases unmatched. CDR3 size: 15 residues. CDR1 is LGHDT, CDR2 YNNKEL, per germline (reference sequence). The CDR3 coding sequence is TGTGCCAGCAGCCAAGATCAAGTCAGGGGGCGGAAACTGTTTTTT. Translation gives CASSQDQVRGRKLFF.

V usage is TRBV6-2 or TRBV6-3 and J usage is TRBJ1-2; TRBD1 might be the D (5 bases). The germline V and J ends were trimmed by 5 bases and 8 bases, with 18 bases remaining between them. CDR1 MNHEY and CDR2 SVGEGT come from the germline V gene. The CDR3 runs to 14 residues. The CDR3 spells CASSGDSLSGGYTF. The CDR3 coding sequence is TGTGCCAGCAGTGGCGACAGTCTCTCAGGAGGCTACACCTTC.

This clone was counted once. The V gene is TRBV7-3, the J gene TRBJ2-1; possible D gene TRBD2, 6 bases. The germline V and J ends were trimmed by 3 bases and 7 bases, with 10 bases remaining between them. Germline V gene data show CDR1 as SGHTA and CDR2 as FQGTGA. This CDR3 region has 13 residues. The CDR3 region has the DNA TGTGCCAGCAGCTTCGATAGCGGAAATGAGCAGTTCTTC. As protein: CASSFDSGNEQFF.

This clone was observed a few times. The V gene is TRBV19, the J gene TRBJ2-1; 7 nucleotides line up with TRBD2. The germline V gene encodes CDR1 LNHDA and CDR2 SQIVND (reference sequence). The CDR3 consists of 14 residues. Losses at the gene ends were 4 bases for V and 7 bases for J; bases not matched to a gene: 7. The CDR3 sequence is CASSRGGPKNEQFF. The CDR3 DNA reads TGTGCCAGTAGTAGGGGAGGGCCAAAGAATGAGCAGTTCTTC.

With respect to this clone: The junction departs from the called germline gene at one end, perhaps through a read error. The V and J genes are TRBV2 and TRBJ2-1, with 9 bases lining up with TRBD2. The CDR3 has 16 residues. Looked up from germline, CDR1 is SNHLY and CDR2 is FYNNEI. For the CDR3, the DNA is TGTGCCAGCAAAGGTGGCCCGGCGGGAGGGTTGAATGGGCAGTTCTTC. Residues: CASKGGPAGGLNGQFF.